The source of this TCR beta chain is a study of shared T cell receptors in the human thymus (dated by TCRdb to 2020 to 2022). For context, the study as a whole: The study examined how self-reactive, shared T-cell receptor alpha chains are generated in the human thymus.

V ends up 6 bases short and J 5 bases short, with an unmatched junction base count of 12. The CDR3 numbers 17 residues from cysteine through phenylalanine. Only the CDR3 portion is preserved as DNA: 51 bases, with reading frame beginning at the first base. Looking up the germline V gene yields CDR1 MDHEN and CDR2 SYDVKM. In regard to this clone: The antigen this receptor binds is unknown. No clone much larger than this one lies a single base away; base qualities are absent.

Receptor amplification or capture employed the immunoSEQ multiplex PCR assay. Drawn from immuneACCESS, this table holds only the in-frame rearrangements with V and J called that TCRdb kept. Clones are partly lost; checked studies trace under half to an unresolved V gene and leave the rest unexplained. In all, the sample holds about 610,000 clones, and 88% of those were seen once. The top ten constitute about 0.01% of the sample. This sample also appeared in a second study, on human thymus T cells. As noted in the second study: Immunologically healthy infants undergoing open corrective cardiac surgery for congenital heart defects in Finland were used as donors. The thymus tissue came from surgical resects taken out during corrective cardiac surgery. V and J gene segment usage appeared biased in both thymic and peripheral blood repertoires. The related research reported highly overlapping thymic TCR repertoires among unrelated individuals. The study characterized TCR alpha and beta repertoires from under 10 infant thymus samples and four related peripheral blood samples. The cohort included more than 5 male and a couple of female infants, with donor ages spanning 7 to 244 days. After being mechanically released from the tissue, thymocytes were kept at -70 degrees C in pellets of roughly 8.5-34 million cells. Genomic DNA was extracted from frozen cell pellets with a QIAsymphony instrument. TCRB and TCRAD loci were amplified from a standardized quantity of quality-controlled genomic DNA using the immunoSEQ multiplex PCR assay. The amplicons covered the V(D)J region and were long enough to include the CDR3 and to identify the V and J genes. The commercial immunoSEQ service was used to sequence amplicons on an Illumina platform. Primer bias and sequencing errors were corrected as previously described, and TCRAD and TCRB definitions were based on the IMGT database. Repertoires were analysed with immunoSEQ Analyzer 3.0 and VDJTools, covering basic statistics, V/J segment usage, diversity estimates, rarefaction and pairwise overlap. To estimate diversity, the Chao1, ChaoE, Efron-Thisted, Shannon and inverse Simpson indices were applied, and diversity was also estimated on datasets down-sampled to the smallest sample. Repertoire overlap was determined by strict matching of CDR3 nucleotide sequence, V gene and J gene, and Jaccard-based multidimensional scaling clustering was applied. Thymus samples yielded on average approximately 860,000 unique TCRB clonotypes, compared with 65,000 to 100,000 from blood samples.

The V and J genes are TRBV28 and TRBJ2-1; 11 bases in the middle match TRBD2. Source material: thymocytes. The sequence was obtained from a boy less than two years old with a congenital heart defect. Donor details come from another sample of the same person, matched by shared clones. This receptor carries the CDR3 CASRFRGLAGLDNEQFF. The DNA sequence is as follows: TGTGCCAGCAGATTCCGCGGACTAGCGGGTCTTGACAATGAGCAGTTCTTC.